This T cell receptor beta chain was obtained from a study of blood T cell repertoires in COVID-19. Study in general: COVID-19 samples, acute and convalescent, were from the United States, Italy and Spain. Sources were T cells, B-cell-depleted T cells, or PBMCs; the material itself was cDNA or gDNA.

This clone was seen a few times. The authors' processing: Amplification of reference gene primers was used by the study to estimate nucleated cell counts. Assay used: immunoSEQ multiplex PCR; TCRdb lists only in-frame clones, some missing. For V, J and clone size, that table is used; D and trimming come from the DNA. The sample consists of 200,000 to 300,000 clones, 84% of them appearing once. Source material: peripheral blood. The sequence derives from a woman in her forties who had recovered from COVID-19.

CDR3 residues: CASSYNLQGAVGYTF. CDR3 in DNA: TGTGCCAGCAGTTACAATCTTCAGGGGGCGGTTGGCTACACCTTC. The rearrangement uses TRBV6-5 and TRBJ1-2, with TRBD1 matching 8 bases. The CDR3 spans 15 residues. Unmatched junction bases numbered 9, after V lost 2 bases and J lost 7 bases. Germline CDR1 reads MNHEY; CDR2 reads SVGAGI.